What follows is one TCR beta chain and its context. The PCR made use of 60 Vbeta and 13 Jbeta primers. Clones were sequenced by immunoSEQ multiplex PCR, and TCRdb holds only the in-frame ones, with some missing. The sample lists more than 150,000 clones; approximately 85% were seen once. The data belong to a study of cytomegalovirus exposure and HLA in healthy donors. Healthy bone marrow donors made up the donors. Sequenced input: PBMCs. This TCR came from a woman between 18 and 30 years old in good health and CMV-seronegative.

CDR3 nucleotides: TGTGCCAGCAGCTTGGACGGCAGGGGTCCCTATGGCTACACCTTC. It specifies CASSLDGRGPYGYTF. This chain connects TRBV5-4 to TRBJ1-2, with a weak D call TRBD1 (6 bases). V was trimmed by 0 bases and J by 4 bases, leaving 13 bases between them. The CDR3 extends over 15 amino acids. Germline V gene lookup returns CDR1 SGHNT and CDR2 YYREEE (reference sequence).